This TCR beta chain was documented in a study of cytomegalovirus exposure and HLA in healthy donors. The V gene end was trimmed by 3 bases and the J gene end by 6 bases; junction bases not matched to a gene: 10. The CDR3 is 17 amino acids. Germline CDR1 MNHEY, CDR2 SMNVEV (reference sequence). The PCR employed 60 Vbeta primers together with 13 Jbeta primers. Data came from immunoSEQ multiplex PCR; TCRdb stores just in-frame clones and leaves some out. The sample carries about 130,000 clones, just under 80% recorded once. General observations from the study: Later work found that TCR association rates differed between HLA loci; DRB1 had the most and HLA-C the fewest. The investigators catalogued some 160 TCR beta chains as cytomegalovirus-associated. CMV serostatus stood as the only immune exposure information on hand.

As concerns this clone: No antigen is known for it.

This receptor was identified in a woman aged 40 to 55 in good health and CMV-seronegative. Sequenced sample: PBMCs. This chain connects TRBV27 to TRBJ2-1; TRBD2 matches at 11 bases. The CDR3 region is CASSLRVSGRGANEQFF. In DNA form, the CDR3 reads TGTGCCAGCAGTTTGAGGGTTAGCGGGAGGGGGGCCAATGAGCAGTTCTTC.